Listed below are T cell receptor beta chains from one sample, sequenced in a study of regulatory T cells in long-lasting Graves disease. TCRdb used MiXCR to reprocess the multiplex PCR reads, holding one entry per CDR3 protein. The sample lists under 500,000 distinct CDR3 sequences; less than 25% were seen once. The material was peripheral blood mononuclear cells (PBMCs), obtained when the disease was refractory, from a patient treated with antithyroid drugs. Source of these receptors: a female donor with Graves disease. CDR3s leave out the opening cysteine and the closing phenylalanine or tryptophan. D genes are given only for firm matches.

V: TRBV28; J: TRBJ2-7; D: .; CDR3: ASSKDTGRYEQY
V: TRBV6-2/TRBV6-3; J: TRBJ2-4; D: .; CDR3: ASSYSTGTPELAKNIQY
V: TRBV24-1; J: TRBJ2-5; D: .; CDR3: ATSKGAAVQETQY
V: TRBV30; J: TRBJ2-5; D: TRBD2; CDR3: AWSTRTSGPQETQY
V: TRBV5-1; J: TRBJ2-5; D: .; CDR3: ASSLAGSTQETQY
V: TRBV6-9; J: TRBJ1-6; D: .; CDR3: ASSYSPSGSSPLH
V: TRBV27; J: TRBJ2-7; D: .; CDR3: ASGNGLYEQY
V: TRBV7-8; J: TRBJ1-5; D: TRBD1; CDR3: ASSLTGTGFGNQPQH
V: TRBV7-9; J: TRBJ2-1; D: TRBD1; CDR3: ASSLAGQGVNEQF
V: TRBV6-1; J: TRBJ1-1; D: .; CDR3: ASRTQGNTEAF
V: TRBV3-1; J: TRBJ2-5; D: .; CDR3: ASSQAEDSQETQY
V: TRBV12-3/TRBV12-4; J: TRBJ1-4; D: .; CDR3: ASSPPTGRGEKLF
V: TRBV6-1; J: TRBJ1-2; D: .; CDR3: ASKGQLAYGYT
V: TRBV7-2; J: TRBJ2-5; D: TRBD2; CDR3: ASSFSGRGGETQY
V: TRBV6-1; J: TRBJ1-1; D: TRBD1; CDR3: ASSDRQGVEAF
V: TRBV2; J: TRBJ2-7; D: .; CDR3: ASTLISYEQY
V: TRBV30; J: TRBJ1-2; D: TRBD1; CDR3: AWSVLGQGAGYT
V: TRBV6-1; J: TRBJ1-1; D: .; CDR3: ASSASAANTEAF
V: TRBV10-3; J: TRBJ2-7; D: .; CDR3: AISDNRPEQY
V: TRBV6-1; J: TRBJ2-7; D: .; CDR3: ASSEALRYEQY
V: TRBV15; J: TRBJ1-5; D: .; CDR3: ATRGGNGASNQPQH
V: TRBV28; J: TRBJ2-7; D: TRBD2; CDR3: ATAWGGIYEQY
V: TRBV7-6; J: TRBJ2-3; D: .; CDR3: ASSPLARGTDTQY
V: TRBV5-6; J: TRBJ1-2; D: .; CDR3: ASSLHTERFYGYT
V: TRBV7-2; J: TRBJ2-3; D: .; CDR3: ASSLMTVSDTQY
V: TRBV20-1; J: TRBJ2-7; D: TRBD2; CDR3: SASDRTSLASLVYEQY
V: TRBV5-1; J: TRBJ2-2; D: TRBD2; CDR3: ASSSIAGGPGELF
V: TRBV3-1; J: TRBJ1-2; D: .; CDR3: ASSHTRLGVGLGYGYT
V: TRBV2; J: TRBJ2-6; D: TRBD1; CDR3: ASRRGTGITGANVLT
V: TRBV6-5; J: TRBJ2-5; D: .; CDR3: ASSYSPGAGETQY
V: TRBV6-1; J: TRBJ1-1; D: .; CDR3: ASSQGQPNTEAF
V: TRBV27; J: TRBJ2-2; D: TRBD2; CDR3: ASSLLPSGSGGELF
V: TRBV4-3; J: TRBJ1-4; D: .; CDR3: ASSQWTVENEKLF
V: TRBV20-1; J: TRBJ2-7; D: TRBD2; CDR3: SARDRSGGVYGKWYEQY
V: TRBV5-8; J: TRBJ1-2; D: .; CDR3: ASSLPGGDNYGYT
V: TRBV28; J: TRBJ2-3; D: .; CDR3: ASSLLNTQY
V: TRBV7-2; J: TRBJ2-7; D: TRBD2; CDR3: ASSLVAGGRNEQY
V: TRBV12-3/TRBV12-4; J: TRBJ2-7; D: .; CDR3: ASSLLSVSSYEQY
V: TRBV10-3; J: TRBJ1-5; D: .; CDR3: ATSEGGSSNQPQH
V: TRBV30; J: TRBJ1-5; D: TRBD1; CDR3: AWNGQGGLQPQH
V: TRBV2; J: TRBJ1-5; D: TRBD1; CDR3: ASRGGGAKSQPQH
V: TRBV12-3/TRBV12-4; J: TRBJ2-1; D: TRBD2; CDR3: ASSPSGRATKSYNEQF
V: TRBV7-8; J: TRBJ2-1; D: TRBD2; CDR3: ASSWTSSRADNEQF
V: TRBV6-2/TRBV6-3; J: TRBJ2-1; D: TRBD2; CDR3: ASSERLGLAFEESYNEQF
V: TRBV6-2/TRBV6-3; J: TRBJ2-2; D: .; CDR3: ASSYIPGNTGELF
V: TRBV3-1; J: TRBJ1-2; D: TRBD1; CDR3: ASWGDREYGYT
V: TRBV12-3/TRBV12-4; J: TRBJ2-5; D: TRBD2; CDR3: ASSFESGRGQETQY
V: TRBV20-1; J: TRBJ2-2; D: .; CDR3: SAINPGPKWNTGELF
V: TRBV6-5; J: TRBJ2-7; D: TRBD1; CDR3: ASSYTGTGVEQY
V: TRBV7-9; J: TRBJ2-3; D: .; CDR3: ASSSPAPHSTDTQY
V: TRBV19; J: TRBJ2-4; D: TRBD2; CDR3: ASTPRPGGNIQY
V: TRBV7-2; J: TRBJ2-2; D: TRBD2; CDR3: ASSSPGLAGAGELF